This entry lists 21 T cell receptor beta chains sequenced from one sample in a study of cytomegalovirus exposure and HLA in healthy donors. Only in-frame clones appear in the TCRdb table, and some are missing; sequencing was by immunoSEQ multiplex PCR. The table has fewer than 130,000 clones, over 75% seen once; the top ten hold roughly 1.4%. Sample: PBMCs. All receptors derive from a woman aged 30 to 39 in good health and CMV-seropositive.

The chain links TRBV4-3 to TRBJ2-7; D is undetermined. Looked up from germline, CDR1 is LGHNA and CDR2 is YSLEER. V was trimmed by 0 bases and J by 1 base, leaving 10 bases between them. The CDR3 spans 15 residues. The CDR3 loop is CASSQDRGLSYEQYF. The CDR3 coding sequence is TGCGCCAGCAGCCAAGATCGCGGTCTGTCCTACGAGCAGTACTTC.

This rearrangement joins TRBV29-1 to TRBJ1-4; D not resolved. Per the germline V gene, CDR1 is SQVTM and CDR2 is ANQGSEA. V shed 6 bases and J shed 1 base, with 12 bases lying between them. The CDR3 has 14 residues. For the CDR3, the DNA is TGCAGCGTCCCCGGAGTTGGAACTAATGAAAAACTGTTTTTT. This sequence encodes CSVPGVGTNEKLFF. Drawing the rest from reference TRBV29-1 and TRBJ1-4, the complete variable domain is SAVISQKPSRDICQRGTSLTIQCQVDSQVTMMFWYRQQPGQSLTLIATANQGSEATYESGFVIDKFPISRPNLTFSTLTVSNMSPEDSSIYLCSVPGVGTNEKLFFGSGTQLSVL.

The rearrangement uses TRBV15 and TRBJ2-1; TRBD1 agrees at 7 bases. The CDR3 is 16 amino acids. Germline V gene sequence: CDR1 LNHNV, CDR2 YYDKDF (reference sequence). V trimming: 0 bases; J trimming: 1 base; junction bases outside the gene matches: 3. The CDR3 region is CATSRDKGASYNEQFF. The CDR3 DNA reads as TGTGCCACCAGCAGAGACAAGGGGGCTTCCTACAATGAGCAGTTCTTC.

The genes are TRBV5-1 and TRBJ2-5, with 11 bases fitting TRBD2. Germline loops: CDR1 SGHRS, CDR2 YFSETQ. The CDR3 contains 17 residues. Unmatched junction bases numbered 8, after V lost 0 bases and J lost 4 bases. CDR3 in amino acids: CASSLGLTSGSGETQYF. CDR3 sequence (DNA): TGCGCCAGCAGCTTGGGTTTAACTAGCGGGAGCGGAGAGACCCAGTACTTC.

The V call is TRBV27, the J call TRBJ2-1; 12 bases line up with TRBD2. This CDR3 region has 16 residues. Germline V CDR1 and CDR2: MNHEY, SMNVEV (reference sequence). V was clipped by 7 bases and J by 2 bases; unmatched bases: 6. The CDR3 sequence is CASTPTSGSAYNEQFF. The CDR3 coding sequence is TGTGCCAGCACCCCGACTAGCGGGAGTGCCTACAATGAGCAGTTCTTC.

V gene TRBV7-3 combines with J gene TRBJ1-6, with 9 bases identical to TRBD1. With V trimmed by 5 bases and J by 7 bases, 6 bases remained unmatched. Germline V gives CDR1 SGHTA, CDR2 FQGTGA. The CDR3 sequence is 15 residues long. CDR3 sequence: CASSLDRGANSPLHF. The DNA for the CDR3 is TGTGCCAGCAGCCTGGACAGGGGCGCGAATTCACCCCTCCACTTT. Full variable domain (rest looked up from reference TRBV7-3 and TRBJ1-6): GAGVSQTPSNKVTEKGKYVELRCDPISGHTALYWYRQSLGQGPEFLIYFQGTGAADDSGLPNDRFFAVRPEGSVSTLKIQRTERGDSAVYLCASSLDRGANSPLHFGNGTRLTVT.

The chain joins TRBV27 to TRBJ2-7, with D unresolved. Deletions cut 3 bases from V and 4 bases from J, with 10 bases between. In germline, CDR1 is MNHEY, CDR2 SMNVEV (reference sequence). There are 13 residues in the CDR3. CDR3 region: CASSFGRQYEQYF. In DNA, the CDR3 is TGTGCCAGCAGTTTTGGCAGACAATACGAGCAGTACTTC.

V gene TRBV5-4 combines with J gene TRBJ2-7; TRBD2 aligns across 8 bases. Germline V gene data show CDR1 as SGHNT and CDR2 as YYREEE (reference sequence). The CDR3 loop spans 16 amino acids. J was trimmed by 2 bases and V by 1 base; bases with no gene match: 8. The DNA for the CDR3 is TGTGCCAGCAGCTTGACGGGGGGGGCCGAAGCCTACGAGCAGTACTTC. Residues: CASSLTGGAEAYEQYF. The complete variable domain, with remaining parts taken from reference TRBV5-4 and TRBJ2-7, reads ETGVTQSPTHLIKTRGQQVTLRCSSQSGHNTVSWYQQALGQGPQFIFQYYREEENGRGNFPPRFSGLQFPNYSSELNVNALELDDSALYLCASSLTGGAEAYEQYFGPGTRLTVT.

This rearrangement joins TRBV7-9 to TRBJ1-4; D might be TRBD1 (5 bases). This CDR3 is built from 18 residues. The V end was cut by 2 bases, the J end by 0 bases, with 16 bases between. CDR1 and CDR2 from the germline V gene are SEHNR and FQNEAQ (reference sequence). As DNA, the CDR3 is TGTGCCAGCAGCTTAAGTACAGGCACAGTGTCAACTAATGAAAAACTGTTTTTT. This encodes CASSLSTGTVSTNEKLFF.

The V call is TRBV28, the J call TRBJ2-2; D unclear. Germline CDR1 is MDHEN and CDR2 is SYDVKM. Trimming removed 4 bases from V and 7 bases from J, with 28 bases in between. The CDR3 has 19 residues. CDR3 sequence: CASSSPGSPSGLRHGELFF. In DNA, the CDR3 is TGTGCCAGCAGTTCCCCCGGGTCCCCCTCCGGTTTACGGCACGGGGAGCTGTTTTTT.

The CDR3 sequence: CASSELQGWGYTF. In DNA, the CDR3 is TGTGCCAGCAGTGAACTACAGGGTTGGGGCTACACCTTC. The rearrangement links TRBV25-1 to TRBJ1-2; D possibly corresponds to TRBD1 (6 bases). Germline CDR1 is MGHDK and CDR2 is SYGVNS. V was cut by 2 bases and J by 8 bases, with 12 bases left in between. The CDR3 is 13 residues long.

The gene calls are TRBV7-6 and TRBJ1-2, with 8 bases matching TRBD1. The J segment lost 7 bases and the V segment lost 6 bases, leaving 7 bases of the junction unmatched. The CDR3 is made up of 13 amino acids. Germline V gene lookup returns CDR1 SGHVS and CDR2 FNYEAQ. The CDR3 DNA reads TGTGCCAGCAGGCCGCAGGGGGCGTTTGGCTACACCTTC. Encoded protein: CASRPQGAFGYTF.

The V call is TRBV5-1, the J call TRBJ2-5; 10 bases are a match to TRBD1. CDR1 and CDR2 from the germline V gene are SGHRS and YFSETQ. Losses at the gene ends were 4 bases for V and 4 bases for J; bases not matched to a gene: 1. This CDR3 spans 13 amino acids. The DNA for the CDR3 is TGCGCCAGCAGCCGGGACAGGGGAGAGACCCAGTACTTC. Protein: CASSRDRGETQYF.

The gene calls are TRBV28 and TRBJ2-5; 8 bases map to TRBD2. In germline, CDR1 is MDHEN, CDR2 SYDVKM. Germline trimming cut 5 bases from V and 4 bases from J; bases unmatched to any gene: 9. The CDR3 is made up of 15 amino acids. CDR3 in DNA: TGTGCCAGCAGTGCCTTTGCGGGAGGAGTAGAGACCCAGTACTTC. Amino acid sequence: CASSAFAGGVETQYF.

The chain couples TRBV29-1 to TRBJ1-3; no clear D. Trimming shortened V by 4 bases and J by 0 bases, and 10 bases separated the two germline ends. The CDR3 loop spans 14 amino acids. Looked up from germline, CDR1 is SQVTM and CDR2 is ANQGSEA. CDR3 nucleotide sequence: TGCAGCGTTGTGGGAGGTTTCTCTGGAAACACCATATATTTT. Translated, it gives CSVVGGFSGNTIYF.

The chain has TRBV29-1 and TRBJ2-5; TRBD1 agrees at 7 bases. The length of the CDR3 is 12 residues. Germline trimming cut 4 bases from V and 1 base from J; bases unmatched to any gene: 0. CDR1 SQVTM and CDR2 ANQGSEA come from the germline V gene. The CDR3: CSVGTGQETQYF. Here the CDR3 DNA reads TGCAGCGTTGGGACAGGCCAAGAGACCCAGTACTTC. Using reference TRBV29-1 and TRBJ2-5 for the parts outside the CDR3, the full variable domain is SAVISQKPSRDICQRGTSLTIQCQVDSQVTMMFWYRQQPGQSLTLIATANQGSEATYESGFVIDKFPISRPNLTFSTLTVSNMSPEDSSIYLCSVGTGQETQYFGPGTRLLVL.

The genes are TRBV30 and TRBJ2-3, with D maybe TRBD1 (5 bases). Looked up from germline, CDR1 is GTSNPN and CDR2 is SVGIG (reference sequence). The CDR3 sequence is 14 residues long. With 2 bases removed from V and 2 bases from J, the gap between germline ends came to 11 bases. CDR3 in amino acids: CAWSRTLNTDTQYF. The CDR3, as DNA: TGTGCCTGGAGTCGGACACTTAACACAGATACGCAGTATTTT.

The chain recombines TRBV15 with TRBJ2-1; TRBD2 agrees at 13 bases. With V trimmed by 4 bases and J by 4 bases, 7 bases remained unmatched. The CDR3 is made up of 17 amino acids. CDR1 and CDR2 from the germline V gene are LNHNV and YYDKDF (reference sequence). In DNA form, the CDR3 reads TGTGCCACCAGCAACAGACTAGCGGGAGGTAGGTACAATGAGCAGTTCTTC. Translating it yields CATSNRLAGGRYNEQFF. Supplemented by reference TRBV15 and TRBJ2-1, the full variable domain reads DAMVIQNPRYQVTQFGKPVTLSCSQTLNHNVMYWYQQKSSQAPKLLFHYYDKDFNNEADTPDNFQSRRPNTSFCFLDIRSPGLGDTAMYLCATSNRLAGGRYNEQFFGPGTRLTVL.

The chain has TRBV27 and TRBJ2-7; 9 bases map to TRBD2. Germline-derived CDR1 and CDR2 are MNHEY and SMNVEV (reference sequence). This CDR3 has 16 residues. V was clipped by 1 base and J by 6 bases; unmatched bases: 10. The CDR3 loop is CASSLWSNGLAFEQYF. The CDR3 coding sequence is TGTGCCAGCAGTTTATGGTCCAACGGACTAGCGTTCGAGCAGTACTTC.

This clone was observed once. J is TRBJ1-6 and V is TRBV5-1; D might be TRBD1 (6 bases). The V and J ends lost 0 bases and 7 bases respectively, with 14 bases between them. This CDR3 region has 16 residues. Per the germline V gene, CDR1 is SGHRS and CDR2 is YFSETQ. CDR3 DNA sequence: TGCGCCAGCAGCTTGGGAGGGGGGGCCCGCAATTCACCCCTCCACTTT. Amino acid sequence: CASSLGGGARNSPLHF.

This clone has just one count. The V and J genes are TRBV29-1 and TRBJ2-5, with TRBD2 identical over 7 bases. Germline trimming cut 6 bases from V and 5 bases from J; bases unmatched to any gene: 15. The CDR3 totals 15 residues. The germline gives CDR1 SQVTM, CDR2 ANQGSEA. The CDR3 region is CSVKLTSGVGETQYF. In DNA form, the CDR3 reads TGCAGCGTGAAATTAACAAGCGGGGTAGGGGAGACCCAGTACTTC. The full variable domain, its missing parts supplied by reference TRBV29-1 and TRBJ2-5, is SAVISQKPSRDICQRGTSLTIQCQVDSQVTMMFWYRQQPGQSLTLIATANQGSEATYESGFVIDKFPISRPNLTFSTLTVSNMSPEDSSIYLCSVKLTSGVGETQYFGPGTRLLVL.